This T cell receptor (beta chain) is from a study of long-term antiretroviral therapy in people with HIV. The CDR3 is made up of 15 amino acids. Looked up from germline, CDR1 is GTSNPN and CDR2 is SVGIG (reference sequence). At survey level, the immunoSEQ assay was run in its v3.0 version. Sequenced by immunoSEQ multiplex PCR; TCRdb stores in-frame clones only, minus some. This table has around 9,000 clones, around 82% appearing once. The clonotype was recovered from a man aged 25 to 40 with HIV. The sequenced sample was unsorted PBMCs, obtained 0.4 years before starting antiretroviral therapy. V and J are TRBV30 and TRBJ2-5; the D gene could be TRBD1 or TRBD2 (6 bases each). The J call is uncertain, as TRBJ2-7 better fits the DNA end. The CDR3 loop reads CAWRPTGAAYYEQYF. In DNA, the CDR3 is TGTGCCTGGAGACCCACGGGGGCGGCATACTACGAGCAGTACTTC.